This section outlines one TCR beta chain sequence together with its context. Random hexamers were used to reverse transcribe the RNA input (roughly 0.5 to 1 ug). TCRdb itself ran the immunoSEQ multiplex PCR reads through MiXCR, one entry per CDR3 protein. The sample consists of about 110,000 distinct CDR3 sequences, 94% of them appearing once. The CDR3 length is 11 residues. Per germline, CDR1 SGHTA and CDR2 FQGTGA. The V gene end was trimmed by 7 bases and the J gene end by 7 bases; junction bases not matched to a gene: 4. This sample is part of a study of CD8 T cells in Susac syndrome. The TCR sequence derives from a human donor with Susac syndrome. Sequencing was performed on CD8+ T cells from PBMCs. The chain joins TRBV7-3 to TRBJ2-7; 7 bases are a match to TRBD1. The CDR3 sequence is CASNTGDEQYF. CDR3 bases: TGTGCCAGCAACACAGGGGATGAGCAGTACTTC.